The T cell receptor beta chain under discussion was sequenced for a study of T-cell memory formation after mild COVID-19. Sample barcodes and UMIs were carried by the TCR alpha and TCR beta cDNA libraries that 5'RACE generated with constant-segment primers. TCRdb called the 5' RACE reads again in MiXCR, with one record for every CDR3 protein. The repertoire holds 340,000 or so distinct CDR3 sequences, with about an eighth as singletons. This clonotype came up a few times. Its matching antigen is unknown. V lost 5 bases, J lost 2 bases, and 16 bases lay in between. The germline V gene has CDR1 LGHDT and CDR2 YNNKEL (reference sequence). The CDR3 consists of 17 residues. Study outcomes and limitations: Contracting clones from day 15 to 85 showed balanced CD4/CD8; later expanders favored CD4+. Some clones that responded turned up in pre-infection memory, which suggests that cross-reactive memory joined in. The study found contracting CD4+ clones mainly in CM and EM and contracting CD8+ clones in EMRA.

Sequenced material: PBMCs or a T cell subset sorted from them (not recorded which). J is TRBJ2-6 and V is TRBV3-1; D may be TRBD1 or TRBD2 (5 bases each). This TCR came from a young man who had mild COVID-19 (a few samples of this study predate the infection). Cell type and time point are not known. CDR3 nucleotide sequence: TGTGCCAGCAGCTACCCGGGACGGGCGCCTGGGGCCAACGTCCTGACTTTC. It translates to CASSYPGRAPGANVLTF.